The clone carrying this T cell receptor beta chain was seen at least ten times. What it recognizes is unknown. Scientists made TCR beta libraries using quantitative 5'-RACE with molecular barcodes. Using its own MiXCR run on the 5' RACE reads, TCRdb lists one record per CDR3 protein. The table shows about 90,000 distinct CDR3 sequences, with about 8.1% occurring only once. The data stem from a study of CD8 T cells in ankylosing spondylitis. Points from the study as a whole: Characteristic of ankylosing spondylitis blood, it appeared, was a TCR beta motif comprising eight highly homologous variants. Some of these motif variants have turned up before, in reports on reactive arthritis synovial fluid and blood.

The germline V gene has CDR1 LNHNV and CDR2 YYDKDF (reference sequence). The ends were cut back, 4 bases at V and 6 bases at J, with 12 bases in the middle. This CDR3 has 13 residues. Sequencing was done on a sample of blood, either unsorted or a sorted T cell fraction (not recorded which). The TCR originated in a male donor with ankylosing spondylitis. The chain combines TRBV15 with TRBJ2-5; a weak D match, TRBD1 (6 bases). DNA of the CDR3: TGTGCCACCAGCAAGGAAAGGGGGAAGACCCAGTACTTC. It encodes CATSKERGKTQYF.